The 32 T cell receptor beta chains below come from one sample, sequenced in a study of shared clonotypes between healthy human individuals. Only in-frame clones appear in the TCRdb table, and some are missing; sequencing was by immunoSEQ multiplex PCR. Of roughly 550,000 clones in the sample, nearly 97% were seen once. CD8 cells classed as naive were CD45RO-negative and positively selected for CCR7, excluding terminally differentiated effector memory CD45RA+ cells. Sequenced: naive CD8+ T cells sorted from blood. Receptors were obtained from a young woman in good health.

The rearrangement joins TRBV6-6 to TRBJ1-5, with D perhaps TRBD1 (6 bases). Germline V gives CDR1 MNHNY, CDR2 SVGAGI (reference sequence). V lost 7 bases, J lost 6 bases, and 16 bases lay in between. The CDR3 sequence is 14 residues long. The CDR3 sequence: CASNLGGGGQPQHF. DNA of the CDR3: TGTGCCAGCAACTTAGGGGGGGGCGGTCAGCCCCAGCATTTT.

This clone was seen a handful of times. The chain uses TRBV27 and TRBJ1-6, with 10 bases aligning to TRBD1. The CDR3 has 14 amino acids. The V and J ends lost 4 bases and 13 bases, in that order; junction bases with no gene match: 7. Germline values: CDR1 MNHEY, CDR2 SMNVEV (reference sequence). The CDR3 reads CASSSGQGPVPLHF. The CDR3 DNA sequence: TGTGCCAGCAGTTCGGGACAGGGGCCTGTTCCCCTCCACTTT.

The chain joins TRBV10-3 to TRBJ2-1, with D tentatively TRBD1 (6 bases). The CDR3 consists of 17 residues. Trimming pared 0 bases from V and 0 bases from J, leaving 12 bases between. CDR1 ENHRY and CDR2 SYGVKD come from the germline V gene. The CDR3 sequence is CAISESRGQSSYNEQFF. DNA of the CDR3: TGTGCCATCAGTGAGTCCCGAGGACAGAGCTCCTACAATGAGCAGTTCTTC.

This sequence joins TRBV7-9 and TRBJ2-1; D gene unclear. Germline assignment: CDR1 SEHNR and CDR2 FQNEAQ (reference sequence). Between the trimmed V and J ends, which lost 5 bases and 8 bases, there was a span of 19 bases. This CDR3 region has 15 residues. CDR3 sequence (DNA): TGTGCCAGCAGCCTCCGAGTAGCTCCCTCCGATGAGCAGTTCTTC. Its protein is CASSLRVAPSDEQFF.

The chain joins TRBV11-2 to TRBJ1-5; D is ambiguous. Germline V gene lookup returns CDR1 SGHAT and CDR2 FQNNGV. V lost 0 bases and J 6 bases, leaving 9 bases between the germline ends. CDR3 size: 14 residues. The CDR3 is CASSLEGGSQPQHF. As DNA, the CDR3 is TGTGCCAGCAGCTTAGAGGGAGGGTCTCAGCCCCAGCATTTT.

The chain employs TRBV27 and TRBJ2-7, with 7 positions matching TRBD2. The J segment lost 5 bases and the V segment lost 6 bases, leaving 13 bases of the junction unmatched. The CDR3 covers 15 residues. CDR1 is MNHEY, CDR2 SMNVEV, per germline (reference sequence). CDR3 nucleotide sequence: TGTGCCAGCAGCCTCTCGGGGGAGGGATTGAACGAGCAGTACTTC. This sequence encodes CASSLSGEGLNEQYF.

The genes are TRBV27 and TRBJ1-3, with no clear D. Germline CDR1 reads MNHEY; CDR2 reads SMNVEV (reference sequence). The ends were cut back, 6 bases at V and 0 bases at J, with 6 bases in the middle. The CDR3 is made up of 13 amino acids. The CDR3 protein is CASSFDSGNTIYF. In nucleotides, the CDR3 is TGTGCCAGCAGCTTCGACTCTGGAAACACCATATATTTT.

The chain employs TRBV9 and TRBJ2-1; 13 bases align to TRBD2. The CDR3 runs 16 residues. Unmatched junction bases numbered 4, after V lost 3 bases and J lost 4 bases. Germline values: CDR1 SGDLS, CDR2 YYNGEE. CDR3 sequence reads: CASSAGLAGAYNEQFF. The DNA for the CDR3 is TGTGCCAGCAGCGCCGGACTAGCGGGGGCATACAATGAGCAGTTCTTC.

The chain has TRBV6-5 and TRBJ2-5; D is ambiguous. This CDR3 has 15 amino acids. V lost 0 bases and J lost 6, with 14 bases in between. Germline V gene data show CDR1 as MNHEY and CDR2 as SVGAGI. This CDR3 is CASSYSPSRAKTQYF. CDR3 nucleotides: TGTGCCAGCAGTTACTCGCCCTCCCGTGCCAAGACCCAGTACTTC.

The chain carries TRBV6-1 and TRBJ2-5; 7 bases fit TRBD1. V lost 2 bases, J lost 1 base, and 7 bases stayed unmatched. In germline, CDR1 is MNHNS, CDR2 SASEGT. The CDR3 is 16 amino acids. The CDR3 reads CASSETGTAFQETQYF. In nucleotides, the CDR3 is TGTGCCAGCAGTGAAACAGGGACAGCCTTCCAAGAGACCCAGTACTTC.

CDR3 DNA: TGTGCCAGCAGTGGAAGGGGGCTGACGAACAATGAGCAGTTCTTC. Protein product: CASSGRGLTNNEQFF. The V gene is TRBV2, the J gene TRBJ2-1, with 7 nucleotides matching TRBD1. Looked up from germline, CDR1 is SNHLY and CDR2 is FYNNEI. This CDR3 spans 15 amino acids. Losses at the gene ends were 4 bases for V and 5 bases for J; bases not matched to a gene: 8.

The chain links TRBV19 to TRBJ1-1, with D unclear. CDR1 and CDR2 (germline): LNHDA, SQIVND (reference sequence). V was pared by 8 bases and J by 0 bases, with 4 bases between. The CDR3 contains 11 residues. The CDR3 spells CASGMNTEAFF. CDR3 bases: TGTGCCAGTGGGATGAACACTGAAGCTTTCTTT.

J is TRBJ1-2 and V is TRBV9; unclear D gene. The germline gives CDR1 SGDLS, CDR2 YYNGEE. Trimming cost V 3 bases and J 1 base, with 13 bases left between them. The CDR3 spans 15 residues. The CDR3 sequence is CASSGREGINYGYTF. CDR3 DNA: TGTGCCAGCAGCGGCCGGGAGGGAATTAACTATGGCTACACCTTC.

The table lists this clone with a few counts. V is TRBV11-2 and J is TRBJ1-5; weak D call: TRBD1 (6 bases). CDR1 and CDR2 from the germline V gene are SGHAT and FQNNGV. V dropped 5 bases and J dropped 3 bases, with 11 bases sitting between them. This CDR3 has 14 residues. CDR3: CASSVQGYNQPQHF. For the CDR3, the DNA is TGTGCCAGCAGCGTACAGGGCTACAATCAGCCCCAGCATTTT.

The J gene is TRBJ2-3, the V gene TRBV28; no clear D. The CDR3 is made up of 15 amino acids. Per germline, CDR1 MDHEN and CDR2 SYDVKM. V shed 1 base and J shed 1 base, with 9 bases lying between them. As DNA, the CDR3 is TGTGCCAGCAGTTTATCACAATCTCGCACAGATACGCAGTATTTT. Translated: CASSLSQSRTDTQYF.

This rearrangement joins TRBV2 to TRBJ1-1, with D unclear. CDR3 length equals 11 residues. V was trimmed by 7 bases and J by 4 bases, leaving 7 bases between them. Germline V CDR1 and CDR2: SNHLY, FYNNEI. This CDR3 is CASTTGTEAFF. CDR3 bases: TGTGCCAGCACTACTGGCACTGAAGCTTTCTTT.

This clone has only one observation. This sequence joins TRBV5-4 and TRBJ2-1, with D possibly being TRBD2 (6 bases). Germline-derived CDR1 and CDR2 are SGHNT and YYREEE (reference sequence). This CDR3 region has 12 residues. The ends were cut back, 1 base at V and 9 bases at J, with 8 bases in the middle. The CDR3 DNA reads as TGTGCCAGCAGCTTGACTAGCACTGAGCAGTTCTTC. It yields the protein CASSLTSTEQFF. Looking up the rest from reference TRBV5-4 and TRBJ2-1 gives the full variable domain: ETGVTQSPTHLIKTRGQQVTLRCSSQSGHNTVSWYQQALGQGPQFIFQYYREEENGRGNFPPRFSGLQFPNYSSELNVNALELDDSALYLCASSLTSTEQFFGPGTRLTVL.

The V and J genes are TRBV25-1 and TRBJ2-3; the D gene could be TRBD1 or TRBD2 (6 bases each). Per germline, CDR1 MGHDK and CDR2 SYGVNS. V was shortened by 7 bases and J by 4 bases, with 15 bases between the two germline ends. The CDR3 is made up of 14 amino acids. This chain's CDR3 is CASKGGSRADTQYF. The CDR3 DNA reads as TGTGCCAGCAAGGGGGGTAGTAGGGCAGATACGCAGTATTTT.

V usage is TRBV5-4 and J usage is TRBJ2-5, with D maybe TRBD2 (5 bases). The V end lost 1 base, the J end lost 4 bases, and 11 bases lay between the germline ends. The CDR3 length is 14 residues. Germline CDR1 SGHNT, CDR2 YYREEE (reference sequence). The CDR3 nucleotides read TGTGCCAGCAGCTTGCCGAGGGAGAGAGAGACCCAGTACTTC. Translating it yields CASSLPRERETQYF.

The genes are TRBV27 and TRBJ2-5, with TRBD1 matching over 8 bases. The junction had 10 bases not matched to a gene; V was cut back by 2 bases and J by 5 bases. Germline lookup yields CDR1 MNHEY and CDR2 SMNVEV (reference sequence). The CDR3 has 16 amino acids. CDR3 nucleotide sequence: TGTGCCAGCAGTTTAGGCCCGACAGGGGTAGGGGAGACCCAGTACTTC. This translates into CASSLGPTGVGETQYF.

This clone was counted once. The rearrangement uses TRBV27 and TRBJ1-2, with 8 bases lining up with TRBD1. The V and J ends lost 5 bases and 6 bases, in that order; junction bases with no gene match: 2. Germline CDR1 and CDR2: MNHEY and SMNVEV (reference sequence). The CDR3 runs 12 residues. The CDR3 DNA is TGTGCCAGCAGTACAGGGGGGCATGGCTACACCTTC. It codes for CASSTGGHGYTF.

V and J are TRBV27 and TRBJ1-2, with 7 bases lining up with TRBD1. CDR1 is MNHEY and CDR2 is SMNVEV in the germline V gene (reference sequence). The CDR3 extends over 14 amino acids. Trimming at V came to 0 bases and at J to 3 bases, leaving 1 base not matched to a gene. The DNA for the CDR3 is TGTGCCAGCAGTTTATCAGGGGGCCACTATGGCTACACCTTC. Encoded protein: CASSLSGGHYGYTF.

This clone was seen repeatedly, ten times or more. The chain employs TRBV28 and TRBJ1-1; a possible D gene is TRBD1 (5 bases). Germline loops: CDR1 MDHEN, CDR2 SYDVKM. V lost 4 bases and J 4 bases, leaving 25 bases between the germline ends. The CDR3 spans 18 residues. CDR3 in DNA: TGTGCCAGCAGTTCCCTCGGACCGATGGAAGGGGTGGGCACTGAAGCTTTCTTT. This sequence encodes CASSSLGPMEGVGTEAFF.

This sequence joins TRBV15 and TRBJ2-1, with 7 bases identical to TRBD1. V dropped 3 bases and J dropped 0; count of bases not matched to a gene: 2. Germline-derived CDR1 and CDR2 are LNHNV and YYDKDF (reference sequence). This CDR3 region has 15 residues. The CDR3 sequence: CATSRTGSSYNEQFF. The CDR3 coding sequence is TGTGCCACCAGCAGGACAGGGAGCTCCTACAATGAGCAGTTCTTC.

A single count supports this clone. V usage is TRBV11-2 and J usage is TRBJ2-5, with a weak D call TRBD2 (6 bases). Germline CDR1 reads SGHAT; CDR2 reads FQNNGV. V was shortened by 7 bases and J by 4 bases, with 16 bases between the two germline ends. CDR3 length: 14 residues. The chain's CDR3 is CASNRGELGETQYF. Written as DNA, the CDR3 is TGTGCCAGCAACCGCGGGGAGTTAGGAGAGACCCAGTACTTC.

The J gene is TRBJ1-5, the V gene TRBV2; 9 positions match TRBD1. The germline gives CDR1 SNHLY, CDR2 FYNNEI. Trimming cost V 6 bases and J 6 bases; bases outside gene matches: 3. The CDR3 covers 13 residues. CDR3 loop: CASRDRGFQPQHF. The CDR3 DNA reads as TGTGCCAGCAGGGACAGGGGTTTTCAGCCCCAGCATTTT.

This rearrangement joins TRBV9 to TRBJ2-7; the D gene is possibly TRBD1 (5 bases). In germline, CDR1 is SGDLS, CDR2 YYNGEE. The V end lost 4 bases, the J end lost 3 bases, and 14 bases lay between the germline ends. This CDR3 contains 14 residues. CDR3 in DNA: TGTGCCAGCAGCCTCGGACAAGGGGACTACGAGCAGTACTTC. It codes for CASSLGQGDYEQYF. Complete variable domain (other parts from reference TRBV9 and TRBJ2-7): DSGVTQTPKHLITATGQRVTLRCSPRSGDLSVYWYQQSLDQGLQFLIQYYNGEERAKGNILERFSAQQFPDLHSELNLSSLELGDSALYFCASSLGQGDYEQYFGPGTRLTVT.

This clone was counted once. The rearrangement uses TRBV19 and TRBJ2-5; D possibly matches TRBD1 or TRBD2 (5 bases each). From germline, CDR1 is LNHDA and CDR2 SQIVND (reference sequence). Trimming left V 3 bases short and J 5 bases short, with 19 bases between. This CDR3 is 16 amino acids long. CDR3 nucleotides: TGTGCCAGTAGTATTTGGTATGAGGGGTCGCGGGAGACCCAGTACTTC. Its protein product is CASSIWYEGSRETQYF.

The CDR3 protein is CASSVTESSNEQFF. In DNA, the CDR3 is TGTGCCAGCAGCGTGACAGAGAGCAGCAATGAGCAGTTCTTC. V is TRBV7-9 and J is TRBJ2-1, with D perhaps matching TRBD1 (5 bases). CDR1 SEHNR and CDR2 FQNEAQ come from the germline V gene (reference sequence). V lost 5 bases and J lost 6, with 14 bases in between. The CDR3 has 14 amino acids.

The chain links TRBV25-1 to TRBJ1-2, with D possibly being TRBD1 (5 bases). This CDR3 has 14 amino acids. Germline CDR1 MGHDK, CDR2 SYGVNS. The V gene lost 3 bases and the J gene lost 4 bases, with 12 bases spanning the gap. As DNA, the CDR3 is TGTGCCAGCAGTGACCCCTGGGACGGCTATGGCTACACCTTC. Translating it yields CASSDPWDGYGYTF.

The rearrangement links TRBV19 to TRBJ2-3, with 9 nucleotides matching TRBD1. Germline CDR1 is LNHDA and CDR2 is SQIVND (reference sequence). J gave up 3 bases and V 6 bases, and 4 bases lay outside the gene matches. The CDR3 length is 14 residues. CDR3 sequence (DNA): TGTGCCAGTAGACTGACAGGGGGAACAGATACGCAGTATTTT. Its translation is CASRLTGGTDTQYF.

This clone was seen only once. Other DNA sequences of this sample code for an identical CDR3. The chain joins TRBV4-1 to TRBJ2-2; no reliable D call. CDR1 is MGHRA and CDR2 is YSYEKL in the germline V gene. The CDR3 consists of 11 residues. Trimming took off 6 bases at V and 6 bases at J, with 5 bases between the two ends. The CDR3 spells CASSRPGELFF. DNA for the CDR3: TGCGCCAGCAGTCGGCCCGGGGAGCTGTTTTTT.